These T cell receptor beta chains were read from a single sample in a study of cytomegalovirus exposure and HLA in healthy donors. Here immunoSEQ multiplex PCR was the method, and the copy in TCRdb shows in-frame clones only, minus some. The sample lists 200,000 to 300,000 clones, just under 85% seen once, with more than 1.5% in the top ten. The sequenced sample consisted of PBMCs. The source of these receptors is a woman between 40 and 55 years old in good health and CMV-seropositive. Both conserved end residues are part of each CDR3. D genes are given only for firm matches. Where a row states a size, it is once, few, many or the class of an expanded clone; other rows omit it.

CDR3nt: TGCAGTGCTAGCGGTTTAGTCGAGCAGTACTTC
CDR3aa: CSASGLVEQYF
j_gene: TRBJ2-7
v_gene: TRBV20-1
abundance: once
d_gene: -

CDR3nt: TGTGCCAGCAGTTTAGGCCCGGCCGGCGGGAGGGTCACAGATACGCAGTATTTT
CDR3aa: CASSLGPAGGRVTDTQYF
j_gene: TRBJ2-3
v_gene: TRBV27
abundance: -
d_gene: TRBD2

CDR3nt: TGTGCCAGTAGTATGCGGGGTGGGTCCTACGAGCAGTACTTC
CDR3aa: CASSMRGGSYEQYF
j_gene: TRBJ2-7
v_gene: TRBV19
abundance: -
d_gene: -

CDR3nt: TGCGCCAGCAGCTTGACCGGGACTAGCGGCACAGATACGCAGTATTTT
CDR3aa: CASSLTGTSGTDTQYF
j_gene: TRBJ2-3
v_gene: TRBV5-1
abundance: -
d_gene: TRBD2

CDR3nt: TGTGCCAGCAGCTTATTCGCTTCCGGGCTAGCGGGAGGGGAGACCCAGTACTTC
CDR3aa: CASSLFASGLAGGETQYF
j_gene: TRBJ2-5
v_gene: TRBV11-2
abundance: few
d_gene: TRBD2

CDR3nt: TGTGCCAGCAGTTACGGGCAGGGGGTCACTGAAGCTTTCTTT
CDR3aa: CASSYGQGVTEAFF
j_gene: TRBJ1-1
v_gene: TRBV6-5
abundance: -
d_gene: TRBD1

CDR3nt: TGCGCCAGCAAAGCGGGTGCAGGGGGGTACGAGCAGTACTTC
CDR3aa: CASKAGAGGYEQYF
j_gene: TRBJ2-7
v_gene: TRBV5-1
abundance: -
d_gene: -

CDR3nt: TGTGCCAGCAGTGAGGGGGGAGTCACTGAAGCTTTCTTT
CDR3aa: CASSEGGVTEAFF
j_gene: TRBJ1-1
v_gene: TRBV6-1
abundance: -
d_gene: -

CDR3nt: TGCAGCGTCGGAGGGACTAGCGGGATTGGGGGGCAGTTCTTC
CDR3aa: CSVGGTSGIGGQFF
j_gene: TRBJ2-1
v_gene: TRBV29-1
abundance: -
d_gene: TRBD2

CDR3nt: TGTGCCAGCAGTTACTCCGAACAGGGGATCAACACCATATATTTT
CDR3aa: CASSYSEQGINTIYF
j_gene: TRBJ1-3
v_gene: TRBV6-5
abundance: -
d_gene: TRBD1

CDR3nt: TGTGCCTGGAGCGCAGGGGGCGGGGGAGGCAATCAGCCCCAGCATTTT
CDR3aa: CAWSAGGGGGNQPQHF
j_gene: TRBJ1-5
v_gene: TRBV30
abundance: -
d_gene: TRBD1

CDR3nt: TGTGCCAGCAGAATCGGGGAGACCCAGTACTTC
CDR3aa: CASRIGETQYF
j_gene: TRBJ2-5
v_gene: TRBV2
abundance: few
d_gene: -

CDR3nt: TGCAGCGTTGATAGACAGGGGCTCGAGAATGAGCAGTTCTTC
CDR3aa: CSVDRQGLENEQFF
j_gene: TRBJ2-1
v_gene: TRBV29-1
abundance: -
d_gene: TRBD1

CDR3nt: TGTGCCGCACGGGCAGGACTAGCGGGATCACAGGAGCAGTACTTC
CDR3aa: CAARAGLAGSQEQYF
j_gene: TRBJ2-7
v_gene: TRBV10-3
abundance: -
d_gene: TRBD2

CDR3nt: TGTGCCAGCAGCTTAGGAGGGACTGGAAACACCATATATTTT
CDR3aa: CASSLGGTGNTIYF
j_gene: TRBJ1-3
v_gene: TRBV7-9
abundance: -
d_gene: -

CDR3nt: TGTGCCAGCAGTGGAGCTAGCGGGAGCTACGAGCAGTACTTC
CDR3aa: CASSGASGSYEQYF
j_gene: TRBJ2-7
v_gene: TRBV2
abundance: -
d_gene: TRBD2

CDR3nt: TGTGCCAGCAGCTTAGTTGGCGGACTAGCCTACGAGCAGTACTTC
CDR3aa: CASSLVGGLAYEQYF
j_gene: TRBJ2-7
v_gene: TRBV5-4
abundance: once
d_gene: TRBD2

CDR3nt: TGTGCCAGCTCACCACAGGGACTAGTGTTGATCGGGGAGCTGTTTTTT
CDR3aa: CASSPQGLVLIGELFF
j_gene: TRBJ2-2
v_gene: TRBV18
abundance: -
d_gene: TRBD2

CDR3nt: TGTGCCAGCTCACCACCGAAGAGCACCGGGGAGCTGTTTTTT
CDR3aa: CASSPPKSTGELFF
j_gene: TRBJ2-2
v_gene: TRBV18
abundance: -
d_gene: -

CDR3nt: TGTGCCAGCAGTGAGCGCAGCGATCAGCCCCAGCATTTT
CDR3aa: CASSERSDQPQHF
j_gene: TRBJ1-5
v_gene: TRBV2
abundance: -
d_gene: -

CDR3nt: TGTGCCAGCAGCTGGTTAGCGGGAGGGCTGGCATATGAGCAGTTCTTC
CDR3aa: CASSWLAGGLAYEQFF
j_gene: TRBJ2-1
v_gene: TRBV11-2
abundance: -
d_gene: TRBD2

CDR3nt: TGTGCCAGCAGCGCCCGACTAGCGGGAGGTGAGAATGAGCAGTTCTTC
CDR3aa: CASSARLAGGENEQFF
j_gene: TRBJ2-1
v_gene: TRBV9
abundance: -
d_gene: TRBD2

CDR3nt: TGTGCCAGCAGTTACGCGGGGCCGGCGGGTGGGCAGTACTTC
CDR3aa: CASSYAGPAGGQYF
j_gene: TRBJ2-7
v_gene: TRBV6-5
abundance: -
d_gene: -

CDR3nt: TGCGCCAGCAGCTTGGAAGGTGGGAGTTTTACCTACGAGCAGTACTTC
CDR3aa: CASSLEGGSFTYEQYF
j_gene: TRBJ2-7
v_gene: TRBV5-1
abundance: -
d_gene: -

CDR3nt: TGTGCCAGCAGCTTAGTCCCGGGATCACGAGGTCAGGGGAATGAGCAGTTCTTC
CDR3aa: CASSLVPGSRGQGNEQFF
j_gene: TRBJ2-1
v_gene: TRBV7-2
abundance: -
d_gene: -

CDR3nt: TGTGCCAGCAGCTTACCCGGGACAGGGGATCGGGCCGGGGAGCTGTTTTTT
CDR3aa: CASSLPGTGDRAGELFF
j_gene: TRBJ2-2
v_gene: TRBV7-9
abundance: -
d_gene: TRBD1

CDR3nt: TGTGCCAGCTCACCGCCGGGACTAACCTACAATGAGCAGTTCTTC
CDR3aa: CASSPPGLTYNEQFF
j_gene: TRBJ2-1
v_gene: TRBV18
abundance: -
d_gene: TRBD2

CDR3nt: TGTGCCAGCAGCCGACAGACCGGGACTAGCGGCTCCTACGAGCAGTACTTC
CDR3aa: CASSRQTGTSGSYEQYF
j_gene: TRBJ2-7
v_gene: TRBV14
abundance: -
d_gene: TRBD2

CDR3nt: TGCGCCAGCAGCTCCCCCGGGACAGGGAGGGGAGAGACCCAGTACTTC
CDR3aa: CASSSPGTGRGETQYF
j_gene: TRBJ2-5
v_gene: TRBV5-1
abundance: -
d_gene: TRBD1

CDR3nt: -
CDR3aa: CASRSMTGGYWCEQFF
j_gene: TRBJ2-1
v_gene: TRBV21-1
abundance: -
d_gene: -

CDR3nt: TGTGCCAGCAGAAAGCGGGAGCCCTACGAGCAGTACTTC
CDR3aa: CASRKREPYEQYF
j_gene: TRBJ2-7
v_gene: TRBV6-5
abundance: -
d_gene: TRBD2

CDR3nt: TGTGCCAGCAGTCCCCTCGCGGGAGTCGACGAGCAGTACTTC
CDR3aa: CASSPLAGVDEQYF
j_gene: TRBJ2-7
v_gene: TRBV27
abundance: -
d_gene: TRBD2

CDR3nt: TGTGCCAGCTCCCGCGGGACCATGAGCTCCTACGAGCAGTACTTC
CDR3aa: CASSRGTMSSYEQYF
j_gene: TRBJ2-7
v_gene: TRBV11-3
abundance: -
d_gene: -

CDR3nt: TGTGCCAGCAGTTCCAGACAGGGTGGCTTGCCCCAGCATTTT
CDR3aa: CASSSRQGGLPQHF
j_gene: TRBJ1-5
v_gene: TRBV28
abundance: -
d_gene: TRBD1

CDR3nt: TGCGCCAGCAGCCAAGATCGGGTAGCGGGAGCAGTTGAGCAGTTCTTC
CDR3aa: CASSQDRVAGAVEQFF
j_gene: TRBJ2-1
v_gene: TRBV4-1
abundance: -
d_gene: TRBD2

CDR3nt: TGCAGCGTTGAGGTTGGCGGATGGCCACTCGGGTACGAGCAGTACTTC
CDR3aa: CSVEVGGWPLGYEQYF
j_gene: TRBJ2-7
v_gene: TRBV29-1
abundance: -
d_gene: -

CDR3nt: TGCGCCAGCAGCTTTGTGGCGGGAGTCGGCACCGGGGAGCTGTTTTTT
CDR3aa: CASSFVAGVGTGELFF
j_gene: TRBJ2-2
v_gene: TRBV5-1
abundance: -
d_gene: TRBD2

CDR3nt: TGTGCCAGCAGTTTAGAAGCGGGAGCGGCCGGGGAGCTGTTTTTT
CDR3aa: CASSLEAGAAGELFF
j_gene: TRBJ2-2
v_gene: TRBV28
abundance: once
d_gene: TRBD2

CDR3nt: TGTGCCAGCAGTGAAGAGGGACAGGGGGCCGGGGGCTACACCTTC
CDR3aa: CASSEEGQGAGGYTF
j_gene: TRBJ1-2
v_gene: TRBV2
abundance: -
d_gene: TRBD1

CDR3nt: TGCGCCAGCAGCCAGCGCCCGGTGGCGGACACCGGGGAGCTGTTTTTT
CDR3aa: CASSQRPVADTGELFF
j_gene: TRBJ2-2
v_gene: TRBV4-3
abundance: -
d_gene: -

CDR3nt: TGTGCCAGCAGACGGACAGGGGCAAGTAGAACTAATGAAAAACTGTTTTTT
CDR3aa: CASRRTGASRTNEKLFF
j_gene: TRBJ1-4
v_gene: TRBV27
abundance: -
d_gene: TRBD1

CDR3nt: TGTGCCAGCCTAGCGGGAGTTCGTGGGGAGCTGTTTTTT
CDR3aa: CASLAGVRGELFF
j_gene: TRBJ2-2
v_gene: TRBV28
abundance: -
d_gene: TRBD2

CDR3nt: TGTGCCAGCAGCTTTTCGGGGATATCCTACGAGCAGTACTTC
CDR3aa: CASSFSGISYEQYF
j_gene: TRBJ2-7
v_gene: TRBV5-6
abundance: -
d_gene: -

CDR3nt: TGTGCCAGCAACCTTGACCGGGACAGCCTCAATCAGCCCCAGCATTTT
CDR3aa: CASNLDRDSLNQPQHF
j_gene: TRBJ1-5
v_gene: TRBV2
abundance: -
d_gene: TRBD1

CDR3nt: TGCGCCAGCAGCCCGAGGGGGGGGGACTTCGACGAGCAGTACTTC
CDR3aa: CASSPRGGDFDEQYF
j_gene: TRBJ2-7
v_gene: TRBV5-1
abundance: -
d_gene: -

CDR3nt: TGTGCCAGCAGTTTAGCCCAACTCTCCTACAATGAGCAGTTCTTC
CDR3aa: CASSLAQLSYNEQFF
j_gene: TRBJ2-1
v_gene: TRBV6-1
abundance: -
d_gene: -

CDR3nt: TGTGCCAGCAGTGAATATAAAACAGGGGGCCACGAGCAGTACTTC
CDR3aa: CASSEYKTGGHEQYF
j_gene: TRBJ2-7
v_gene: TRBV25-1
abundance: few
d_gene: TRBD1

CDR3nt: TGTGCCAGCAGTTTATGGGGAGGGGACAATCAGCCCCAGCATTTT
CDR3aa: CASSLWGGDNQPQHF
j_gene: TRBJ1-5
v_gene: TRBV27
abundance: -
d_gene: -

CDR3nt: TGTGCCAGCAGTTCTTCCAGGTATTATGGCTACACCTTC
CDR3aa: CASSSSRYYGYTF
j_gene: TRBJ1-2
v_gene: TRBV28
abundance: -
d_gene: -

CDR3nt: TGTGCCAGCAGTGGGGCTAGCGGGAGTTTAAATTTAGGGTCTCGCGAGCAGTACTTC
CDR3aa: CASSGASGSLNLGSREQYF
j_gene: TRBJ2-7
v_gene: TRBV2
abundance: -
d_gene: TRBD2

CDR3nt: TGTGCCAGCAGCCCCCAGCTAGCAAGACACCCCGAGCAGTACTTC
CDR3aa: CASSPQLARHPEQYF
j_gene: TRBJ2-7
v_gene: TRBV9
abundance: -
d_gene: -

CDR3nt: TGTGCCAGCTCACCACCGACAGGGAACTCCTACGAGCAGTACTTC
CDR3aa: CASSPPTGNSYEQYF
j_gene: TRBJ2-7
v_gene: TRBV18
abundance: -
d_gene: TRBD1

CDR3nt: TGCGCCAGCAGCCAAGAGACAGGTAGCAATCAGCCCCAGCATTTT
CDR3aa: CASSQETGSNQPQHF
j_gene: TRBJ1-5
v_gene: TRBV4-3
abundance: few
d_gene: -

CDR3nt: TGTGCCAGCAGTCCGACACGGACAGCGAACACTGAAGCTTTCTTT
CDR3aa: CASSPTRTANTEAFF
j_gene: TRBJ1-1
v_gene: TRBV27
abundance: -
d_gene: -

CDR3nt: TGTGCCAGCAGCTTGGCCGGGACAGGGTTCTACGAGCAGTACTTC
CDR3aa: CASSLAGTGFYEQYF
j_gene: TRBJ2-7
v_gene: TRBV5-6
abundance: -
d_gene: TRBD1

CDR3nt: TGTGCCAGCAGTTTGCCGACAGCCTACGAGCAGTACTTC
CDR3aa: CASSLPTAYEQYF
j_gene: TRBJ2-7
v_gene: TRBV27
abundance: -
d_gene: -

CDR3nt: TGTGCCAGCAGTGGAAAGGGGAAGGGAGGTGAAAAACTGTTTTTT
CDR3aa: CASSGKGKGGEKLFF
j_gene: TRBJ1-4
v_gene: TRBV2
abundance: -
d_gene: -

CDR3nt: TGTGCCATCAGTGATCATAAAGGACAGATTTACGAGCAGTACTTC
CDR3aa: CAISDHKGQIYEQYF
j_gene: TRBJ2-7
v_gene: TRBV10-3
abundance: -
d_gene: -

CDR3nt: TGCGCCAGCAGTCGACAGGGGGAAAATTCACCCCTCCACTTT
CDR3aa: CASSRQGENSPLHF
j_gene: TRBJ1-6
v_gene: TRBV4-3
abundance: -
d_gene: TRBD1